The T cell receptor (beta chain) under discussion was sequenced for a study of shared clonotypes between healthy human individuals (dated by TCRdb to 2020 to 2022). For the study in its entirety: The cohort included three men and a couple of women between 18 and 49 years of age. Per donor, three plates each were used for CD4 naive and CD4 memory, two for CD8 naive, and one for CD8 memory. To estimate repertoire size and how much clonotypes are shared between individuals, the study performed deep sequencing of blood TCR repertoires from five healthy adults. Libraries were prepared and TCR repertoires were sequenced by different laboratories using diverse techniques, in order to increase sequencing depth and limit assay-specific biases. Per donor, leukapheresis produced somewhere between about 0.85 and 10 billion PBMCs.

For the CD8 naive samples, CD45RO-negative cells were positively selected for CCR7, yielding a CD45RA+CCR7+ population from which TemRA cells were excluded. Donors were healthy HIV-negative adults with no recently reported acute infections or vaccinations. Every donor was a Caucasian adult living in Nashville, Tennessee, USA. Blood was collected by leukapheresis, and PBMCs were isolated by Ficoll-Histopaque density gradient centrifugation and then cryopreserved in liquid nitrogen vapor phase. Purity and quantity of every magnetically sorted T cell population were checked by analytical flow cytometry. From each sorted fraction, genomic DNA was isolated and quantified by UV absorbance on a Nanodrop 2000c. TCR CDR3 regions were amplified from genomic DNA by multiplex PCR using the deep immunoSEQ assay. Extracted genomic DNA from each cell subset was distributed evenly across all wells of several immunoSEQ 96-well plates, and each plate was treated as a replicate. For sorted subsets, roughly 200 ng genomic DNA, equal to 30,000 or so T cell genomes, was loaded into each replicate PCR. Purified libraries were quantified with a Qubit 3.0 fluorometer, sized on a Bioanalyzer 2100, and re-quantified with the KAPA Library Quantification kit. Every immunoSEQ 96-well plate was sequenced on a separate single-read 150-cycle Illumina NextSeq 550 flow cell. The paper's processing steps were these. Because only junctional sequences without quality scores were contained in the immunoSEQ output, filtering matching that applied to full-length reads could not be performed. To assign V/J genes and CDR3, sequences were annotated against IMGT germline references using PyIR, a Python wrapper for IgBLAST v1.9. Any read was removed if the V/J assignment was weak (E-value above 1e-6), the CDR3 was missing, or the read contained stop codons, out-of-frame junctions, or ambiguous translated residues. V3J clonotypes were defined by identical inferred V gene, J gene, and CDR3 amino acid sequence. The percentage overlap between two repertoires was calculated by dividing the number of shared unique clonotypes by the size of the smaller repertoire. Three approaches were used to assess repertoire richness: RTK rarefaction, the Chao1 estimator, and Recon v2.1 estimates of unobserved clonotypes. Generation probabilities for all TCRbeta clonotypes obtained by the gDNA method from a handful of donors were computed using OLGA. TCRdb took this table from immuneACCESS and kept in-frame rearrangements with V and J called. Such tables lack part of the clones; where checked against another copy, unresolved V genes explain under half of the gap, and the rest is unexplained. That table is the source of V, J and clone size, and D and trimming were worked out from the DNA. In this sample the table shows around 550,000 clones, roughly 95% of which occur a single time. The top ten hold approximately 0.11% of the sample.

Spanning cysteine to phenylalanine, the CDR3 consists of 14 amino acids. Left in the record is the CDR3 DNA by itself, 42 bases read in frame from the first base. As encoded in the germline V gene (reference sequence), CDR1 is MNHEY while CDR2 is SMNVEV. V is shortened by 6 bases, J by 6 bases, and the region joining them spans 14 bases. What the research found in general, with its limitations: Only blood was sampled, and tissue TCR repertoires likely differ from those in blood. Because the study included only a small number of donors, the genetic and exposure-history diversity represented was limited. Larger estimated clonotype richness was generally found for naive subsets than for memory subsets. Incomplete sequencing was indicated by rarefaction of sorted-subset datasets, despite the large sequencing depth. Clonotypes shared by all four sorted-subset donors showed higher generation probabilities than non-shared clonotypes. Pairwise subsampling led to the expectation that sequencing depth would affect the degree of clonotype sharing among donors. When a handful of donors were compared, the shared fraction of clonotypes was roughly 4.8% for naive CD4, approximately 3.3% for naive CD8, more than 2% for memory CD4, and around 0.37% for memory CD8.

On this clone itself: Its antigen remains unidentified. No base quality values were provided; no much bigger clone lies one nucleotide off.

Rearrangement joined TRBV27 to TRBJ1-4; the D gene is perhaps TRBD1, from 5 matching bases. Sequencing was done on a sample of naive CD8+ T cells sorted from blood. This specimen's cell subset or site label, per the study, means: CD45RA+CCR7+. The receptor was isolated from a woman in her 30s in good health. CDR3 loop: CASRPGTGYEKLFF. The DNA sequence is TGTGCCAGCAGACCAGGGACGGGATATGAAAAACTGTTTTTT. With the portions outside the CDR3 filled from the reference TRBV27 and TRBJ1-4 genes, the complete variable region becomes EAQVTQNPRYLITVTGKKLTVTCSQNMNHEYMSWYRQDPGLGLRQIYYSMNVEVTDKGDVPEGYKVSRKEKRNFPLILESPSPNQTSLYFCASRPGTGYEKLFFGSGTQLSVL.